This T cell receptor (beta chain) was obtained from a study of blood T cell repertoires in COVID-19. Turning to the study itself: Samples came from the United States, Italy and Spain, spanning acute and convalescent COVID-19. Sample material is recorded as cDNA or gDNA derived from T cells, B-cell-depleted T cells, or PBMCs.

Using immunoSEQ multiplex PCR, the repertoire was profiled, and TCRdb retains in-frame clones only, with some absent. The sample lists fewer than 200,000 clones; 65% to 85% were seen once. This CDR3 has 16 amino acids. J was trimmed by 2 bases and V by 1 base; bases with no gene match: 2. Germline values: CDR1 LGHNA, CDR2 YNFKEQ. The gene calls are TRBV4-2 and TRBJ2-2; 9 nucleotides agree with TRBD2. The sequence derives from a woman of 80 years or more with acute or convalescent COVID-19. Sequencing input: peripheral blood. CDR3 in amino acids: CASSQASGTNTGELFF. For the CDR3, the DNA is TGTGCCAGCAGCCAAGCTAGCGGGACTAACACCGGGGAGCTGTTTTTT.